This T cell receptor (beta chain) originates from a study of long-term antiretroviral therapy in people with HIV. The study, taken as a whole, reports: Post-ART samples showed increased diversity that remained below transplant donor control levels. Collection spanned 2004 to 2017; ART regimens may be less effective than current ones.

Looked up from germline, CDR1 is MNHNS and CDR2 is SASEGT. CDR3 length: 13 residues. V lost 2 bases and J 8 bases, leaving 12 bases between the germline ends. The immunoSEQ assay was v3.0, run at survey level. The repertoire was sequenced with immunoSEQ multiplex PCR; TCRdb's copy has only in-frame clones and lacks some. Among tens of thousands of clones listed, more than 80% were seen once. Specimens held roughly 0.95-11 million cryopreserved PBMC prior to DNA extraction. In regard to this clone: Its specificity is unknown.

The clonotype was recovered from a woman between 40 and 50 years old with HIV. Sample: unsorted PBMCs, taken 7.6 years after starting antiretroviral therapy. The chain is built from TRBV6-1 and TRBJ1-2; D uncertain. In DNA, the CDR3 is TGTGCCAGCAGTGAAACCTCCCAGTTCGGCTACACCTTC. Translation gives CASSETSQFGYTF.